What follows are 25 T cell receptor beta chains derived from one specimen sequenced in a study of shared clonotypes between healthy human individuals. Clones were read by immunoSEQ multiplex PCR, and TCRdb kept only the in-frame ones, dropping some. This sample yields roughly 2.6 million clones, of which approximately 90% are seen a single time; around 0.14% belongs to the top ten. Material: naive CD4+ T cells sorted from blood. Documented subset: CD45RA+ positively selected. The source is a man between 18 and 29 years old in good health.

J is TRBJ2-3 and V is TRBV18, with 10 bases aligning to TRBD1. Germline V gene sequence: CDR1 KGHSH, CDR2 LQKENI. V shed 1 base, J shed 7 bases, and the junction held 5 bases outside the gene matches. The CDR3 has 15 residues. The DNA of the CDR3 is TGTGCCAGCTCACCACGGGGACAGGGGCTGAATACGCAGTATTTT. This encodes CASSPRGQGLNTQYF.

The chain couples TRBV15 to TRBJ1-4, with TRBD1 matching 7 bases. J was trimmed by 0 bases and V by 2 bases; bases with no gene match: 0. The CDR3 totals 15 residues. CDR1 LNHNV and CDR2 YYDKDF come from the germline V gene (reference sequence). The CDR3 region is CATSRQGATNEKLFF. CDR3 nucleotides: TGTGCCACCAGCAGACAGGGGGCAACTAATGAAAAACTGTTTTTT.

The V and J genes are TRBV5-1 and TRBJ2-3, with a tentative D call TRBD1 (5 bases). This CDR3 spans 13 amino acids. CDR1 and CDR2 from the germline V gene are SGHRS and YFSETQ. Deletions cut 5 bases from V and 5 bases from J, with 12 bases between. The DNA of the CDR3 is TGCGCCAGCAGGGGGCAGGCGAGAGATACGCAGTATTTT. It specifies CASRGQARDTQYF.

The chain uses TRBV6-5 and TRBJ2-2, with D possibly TRBD2 on 5 matching bases. The germline V gene has CDR1 MNHEY and CDR2 SVGAGI. The V end lost 0 bases, the J end lost 4 bases, and 12 bases lay between the germline ends. This CDR3 comprises 16 residues. The DNA of the CDR3 is TGTGCCAGCAGTTACTCGGAACTAGGGCTCACCGGGGAGCTGTTTTTT. It specifies CASSYSELGLTGELFF.

The chain employs TRBV29-1 and TRBJ2-4; no reliable D call. Germline V gene sequence: CDR1 SQVTM, CDR2 ANQGSEA. CDR3 length: 13 amino acids. The germline V and J ends were trimmed by 0 bases and 7 bases, with 10 bases remaining between them. CDR3 in amino acids: CSVEDHTGNIQYF. The DNA for the CDR3 is TGCAGCGTTGAAGATCACACTGGCAACATTCAGTACTTC.

The chain is built from TRBV5-4 and TRBJ1-1; a possible D gene is TRBD1 (5 bases). The CDR3 totals 14 residues. Germline V gives CDR1 SGHNT, CDR2 YYREEE (reference sequence). Trimming removed 2 bases from V and 0 bases from J, with 8 bases in between. The CDR3 nucleotides are TGTGCCAGCAGCTTTGACAGCTTGAACACTGAAGCTTTCTTT. Its protein is CASSFDSLNTEAFF.

The genes are TRBV23-1 and TRBJ1-1; D remains ambiguous. TRBV23-1 is an ORF, and what it does is uncertain. V was trimmed by 2 bases and J by 1 base, leaving 2 bases between them. The CDR3 extends over 12 amino acids. In nucleotides, the CDR3 is TGCGCCAGCAGTCAAAAGAACACTGAAGCTTTCTTT. Translation: CASSQKNTEAFF.

A note on this clone: Other DNA sequences within the sample encode an identical CDR3. This chain links TRBV11-2 with TRBJ2-1, with TRBD1 identical over 11 bases. Looked up from germline, CDR1 is SGHAT and CDR2 is FQNNGV. V lost 3 bases, J lost 2 bases, and 0 bases stayed unmatched. This CDR3 has 15 residues. CDR3 DNA sequence: TGTGCCAGCAGCTTGGGACAGGGGGCCTACAATGAGCAGTTCTTC. Its protein is CASSLGQGAYNEQFF.

The rearrangement uses TRBV4-1 and TRBJ2-3, with unresolved D. Trimming took off 1 base at V and 9 bases at J, with 14 bases between the two ends. The CDR3 runs to 14 residues. Germline CDR1 is MGHRA and CDR2 is YSYEKL. The CDR3 spells CASSQGGSLETQYF. The DNA for the CDR3 is TGCGCCAGCAGCCAAGGCGGTAGCCTGGAGACGCAGTATTTT.

The chain employs TRBV28 and TRBJ1-2, with TRBD1 matching over 11 bases. Per germline, CDR1 MDHEN and CDR2 SYDVKM. Germline trimming cut 10 bases from V and 4 bases from J; bases unmatched to any gene: 2. The CDR3 totals 12 residues. CDR3 protein: CAIGTGGYGYTF. The DNA of the CDR3 is TGTGCCATCGGGACAGGGGGCTATGGCTACACCTTC.

In this sample, this clone turned up once. This chain connects TRBV18 to TRBJ1-4; TRBD1 agrees at 7 bases. The V and J ends lost 1 base and 0 bases, in that order; junction bases with no gene match: 5. Looked up from germline, CDR1 is KGHSH and CDR2 is LQKENI. The CDR3 is 17 amino acids. The CDR3 coding sequence is TGTGCCAGCTCACCACTTCCCGGGACAGCAACTAATGAAAAACTGTTTTTT. Translating gives CASSPLPGTATNEKLFF.

This sequence joins TRBV2 and TRBJ2-2, with 9 nucleotides matching TRBD2. Germline CDR1 SNHLY, CDR2 FYNNEI. The CDR3 is 15 amino acids. Trimming at V came to 7 bases and at J to 5 bases, leaving 8 bases not matched to a gene. DNA for the CDR3: TGTGCCAGCAAGGGGCTAGCGGGACGGACCGGGGAGCTGTTTTTT. This encodes CASKGLAGRTGELFF.

CDR3 nucleotide sequence: TGTGCCAGCAGCCGGAGGGCCACCTCCTACGAGCAGTACTTC. Residues: CASSRRATSYEQYF. The V gene is TRBV5-8, the J gene TRBJ2-7, with a weak D call TRBD2 (6 bases). The V end was cut by 4 bases, the J end by 0 bases, with 11 bases between. The V gene's germline CDR1 is SGHTS and CDR2 YDEGEE. This CDR3 is 14 amino acids long.

This rearrangement joins TRBV10-1 to TRBJ2-5; D is possibly TRBD2 (5 bases). The V end was cut by 0 bases, the J end by 4 bases, with 15 bases between. Germline-derived CDR1 and CDR2 are WNHNN and SYGVQD (reference sequence). CDR3 length: 16 amino acids. The CDR3 nucleotides read TGCGCCAGCAGTGAGTCGAAAGCGGAGAAAGGAGAGACCCAGTACTTC. It encodes CASSESKAEKGETQYF.

This clone was picked up one time. The chain joins TRBV30 to TRBJ2-1, with unresolved D. The CDR3 is 13 amino acids. Germline assignment: CDR1 GTSNPN and CDR2 SVGIG (reference sequence). Between the trimmed V and J ends, which lost 4 bases and 0 bases, there was a span of 7 bases. CDR3 in amino acids: CAWTTDSYNEQFF. For the CDR3, the DNA is TGTGCCTGGACAACGGACTCCTACAATGAGCAGTTCTTC.

This chain links TRBV4-1 with TRBJ1-6; D ambiguous. V was pared by 0 bases and J by 10 bases, with 10 bases between. In germline, CDR1 is MGHRA, CDR2 YSYEKL. The CDR3 extends over 14 amino acids. This chain's CDR3 is CASSQEGGWSPLHF. In nucleotides, the CDR3 is TGCGCCAGCAGCCAAGAGGGAGGTTGGTCACCCCTCCACTTT.

This rearrangement joins TRBV7-8 to TRBJ2-3; TRBD1 might be the D (5 bases). The CDR3 spans 16 residues. The germline V gene encodes CDR1 SGHVS and CDR2 FQNEAQ. V lost 3 bases and J lost 4, with 17 bases in between. CDR3 sequence (DNA): TGTGCCAGCAGCTTGATTCCCAGGGTCCAATCAGATACGCAGTATTTT. It encodes CASSLIPRVQSDTQYF.

The rearrangement joins TRBV11-2 to TRBJ2-7, with D perhaps TRBD1 (6 bases). Germline V gene data show CDR1 as SGHAT and CDR2 as FQNNGV. Deletions cut 5 bases from V and 0 bases from J, with 17 bases between. CDR3 length: 16 amino acids. CDR3 DNA: TGTGCCAGCAGCCGTTTTTCGACAGGAACCTCCTACGAGCAGTACTTC. Amino acid sequence: CASSRFSTGTSYEQYF.

This clone was seen once. The J gene is TRBJ1-3, the V gene TRBV4-2; possible D gene TRBD1, 5 bases. The CDR3 consists of 16 residues. Germline loops: CDR1 LGHNA, CDR2 YNFKEQ. The V gene lost 3 bases and the J gene lost 0 bases, with 12 bases spanning the gap. CDR3 protein: CASSHGDGTSGNTIYF. The DNA of the CDR3 is TGTGCCAGCAGCCACGGGGACGGGACCTCTGGAAACACCATATATTTT.

The J gene is TRBJ1-3, the V gene TRBV14; D might be TRBD1 (5 bases). The ends were cut back, 3 bases at V and 0 bases at J, with 12 bases in the middle. Germline V gene data show CDR1 as SGHDN and CDR2 as FVKESK. This CDR3 has 16 residues. The CDR3 protein is CASSHSIQGSGNTIYF. CDR3 in DNA: TGTGCCAGCAGCCACTCAATTCAGGGCTCTGGAAACACCATATATTTT.

The rearrangement joins TRBV30 to TRBJ2-1; 10 bases fit TRBD2. Germline V gene data show CDR1 as GTSNPN and CDR2 as SVGIG (reference sequence). Germline trimming cut 4 bases from V and 6 bases from J; bases unmatched to any gene: 9. The CDR3 is 15 amino acids. The CDR3 reads CAWTPPLAGVNEQFF. The CDR3 DNA sequence: TGTGCCTGGACCCCCCCCCTAGCGGGGGTCAATGAGCAGTTCTTC.

This clone was detected once. The V gene is TRBV5-1, the J gene TRBJ2-5; D perhaps matches TRBD1 (6 bases). Germline loops: CDR1 SGHRS, CDR2 YFSETQ. This CDR3 spans 16 amino acids. V was clipped by 3 bases and J by 4 bases, with 19 bases between them. The CDR3 protein is CASSSSGTRVGETQYF. Here the CDR3 DNA reads TGCGCCAGCAGCTCGTCGGGGACAAGGGTTGGAGAGACCCAGTACTTC.

The chain has TRBV20-1 and TRBJ1-2, with a weak D call TRBD1 (5 bases). The CDR3 runs to 10 residues. The V end was cut by 5 bases, the J end by 6 bases, with 7 bases between. Germline-derived CDR1 and CDR2 are DFQATT and SNEGSKA (reference sequence). CDR3 nucleotide sequence: TGCAGTGCTCAGGGAGATGGCTACACCTTC. As protein: CSAQGDGYTF.

A remark on this clone: Other DNA sequences within the sample encode an identical CDR3. J is TRBJ2-7 and V is TRBV6-5; maybe TRBD1 (5 bases). In germline, CDR1 is MNHEY, CDR2 SVGAGI. This CDR3 is 12 amino acids long. V was pared by 6 bases and J by 3 bases, with 9 bases between. The CDR3 reads CASSSDSYEQYF. CDR3 bases: TGTGCCAGCAGCTCCGACAGCTACGAGCAGTACTTC.

The chain has TRBV28 and TRBJ1-1, with 7 positions matching TRBD1. With 2 bases clipped from V and 0 bases from J, the junction kept 12 bases outside the gene matches. There are 18 residues in the CDR3. The germline gives CDR1 MDHEN, CDR2 SYDVKM. The DNA of the CDR3 is TGTGCCAGCAGTTTAGGGGTGAATTTTGGGACAGTGAACACTGAAGCTTTCTTT. Residues: CASSLGVNFGTVNTEAFF.